This T cell receptor (beta chain) was found in a study of blood T cell repertoires in COVID-19. Study at large: Sites across the United States, Italy and Spain contributed samples from acute and convalescent COVID-19. Sample material is recorded as cDNA or gDNA derived from T cells, B-cell-depleted T cells, or PBMCs.

J was trimmed by 6 bases and V by 8 bases; bases with no gene match: 0. The germline gives CDR1 MNHEY, CDR2 SVGAGI. The CDR3 has 11 amino acids. Per the authors' pipeline: By means of reference gene primer amplification, nucleated cell counts were estimated. Assay: immunoSEQ multiplex PCR; the TCRdb copy retains only in-frame clones and omits some. V and J calls and clone size are those listed in that table; D and trimming were worked out from the DNA. The table has approximately 280,000 clones, 89% seen once. For recovered donors of Cohort 3, there were two negative PCRs, clearance, or symptom resolution.

The receptor's source is a woman aged 55-70 years who had recovered from COVID-19. The V and J genes are TRBV6-5 and TRBJ2-2; the match to TRBD1 covers 7 bases. The sample taken for sequencing was PBMCs or T cells enriched from blood (not recorded which). The CDR3 here is CASQGAGELFF. Here the CDR3 DNA reads TGTGCCAGCCAGGGGGCCGGGGAGCTGTTTTTT.